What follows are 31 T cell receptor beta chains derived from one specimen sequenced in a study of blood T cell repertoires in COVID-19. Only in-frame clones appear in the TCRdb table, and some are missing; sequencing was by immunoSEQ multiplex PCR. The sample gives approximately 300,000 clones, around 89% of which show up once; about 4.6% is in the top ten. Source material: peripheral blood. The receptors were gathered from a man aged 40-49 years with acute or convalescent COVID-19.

CDR3 region: CASSLTLSTEAFF. DNA for the CDR3: TGTGCCAGCAGCTTAACGCTGAGCACTGAAGCTTTCTTT. The V gene is TRBV7-2, the J gene TRBJ1-1; D is unclear. The length of the CDR3 is 13 residues. Germline V gene data show CDR1 as SGHTA and CDR2 as FQGNSA. The V gene lost 2 bases and the J gene lost 4 bases, with 8 bases spanning the gap.

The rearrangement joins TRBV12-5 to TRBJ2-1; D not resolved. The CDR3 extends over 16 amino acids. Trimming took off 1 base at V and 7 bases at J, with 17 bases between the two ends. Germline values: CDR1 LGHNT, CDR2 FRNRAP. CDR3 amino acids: CASGLGSTGNVNEQFF. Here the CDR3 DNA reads TGTGCTAGTGGTTTGGGTTCGACTGGAAATGTGAATGAGCAGTTCTTC.

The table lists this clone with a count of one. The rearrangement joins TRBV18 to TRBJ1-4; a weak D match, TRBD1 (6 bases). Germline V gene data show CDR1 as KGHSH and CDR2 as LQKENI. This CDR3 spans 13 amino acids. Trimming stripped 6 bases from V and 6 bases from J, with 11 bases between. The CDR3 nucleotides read TGTGCCAGCTCGACCTACAGGGATGAAAAACTGTTTTTT. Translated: CASSTYRDEKLFF.

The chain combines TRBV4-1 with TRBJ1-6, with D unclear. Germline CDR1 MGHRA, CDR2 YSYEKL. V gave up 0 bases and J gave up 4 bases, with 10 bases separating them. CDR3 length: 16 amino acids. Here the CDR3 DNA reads TGCGCCAGCAGCCAAGAAATACAGCTGTATAATTCACCCCTCCACTTT. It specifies CASSQEIQLYNSPLHF.

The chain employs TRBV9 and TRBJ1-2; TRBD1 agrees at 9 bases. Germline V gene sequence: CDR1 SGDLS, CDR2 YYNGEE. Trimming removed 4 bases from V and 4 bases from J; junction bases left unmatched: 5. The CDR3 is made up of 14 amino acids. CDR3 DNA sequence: TGTGCCAGCAGCCGTACAGGGGGCGGCTATGGCTACACCTTC. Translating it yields CASSRTGGGYGYTF.

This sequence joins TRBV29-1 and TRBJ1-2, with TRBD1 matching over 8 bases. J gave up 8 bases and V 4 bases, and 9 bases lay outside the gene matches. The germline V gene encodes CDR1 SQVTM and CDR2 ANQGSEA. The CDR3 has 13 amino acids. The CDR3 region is CSVVTGGFRGYTF. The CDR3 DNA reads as TGCAGCGTTGTTACAGGGGGTTTTCGGGGCTACACCTTC.

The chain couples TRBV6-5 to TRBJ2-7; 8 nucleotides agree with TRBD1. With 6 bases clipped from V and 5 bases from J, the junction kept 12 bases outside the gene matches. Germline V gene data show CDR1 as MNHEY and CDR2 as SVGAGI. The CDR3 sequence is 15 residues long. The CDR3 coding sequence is TGTGCCAGCAGCCCCGGACAGGGAATATTCGACGAGCAGTACTTC. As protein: CASSPGQGIFDEQYF.

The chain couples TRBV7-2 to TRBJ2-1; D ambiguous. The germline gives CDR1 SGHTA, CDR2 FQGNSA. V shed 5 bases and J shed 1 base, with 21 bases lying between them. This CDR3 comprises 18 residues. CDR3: CASSLSPFRIWSYNEQFF. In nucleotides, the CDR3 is TGTGCCAGCAGCCTTAGTCCTTTTAGAATTTGGTCCTACAATGAGCAGTTCTTC. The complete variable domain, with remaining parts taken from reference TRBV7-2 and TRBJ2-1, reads GAGVSQSPSNKVTEKGKDVELRCDPISGHTALYWYRQSLGQGLEFLIYFQGNSAPDKSGLPSDRFSAERTGGSVSTLTIQRTQQEDSAVYLCASSLSPFRIWSYNEQFFGPGTRLTVL.

The CDR3 coding sequence is TGTGCCAGCAGTAGGGACAGGAGAGGCTACACCTTC. Translating gives CASSRDRRGYTF. The chain joins TRBV2 to TRBJ1-2; 8 bases are a match to TRBD1. Trimming removed 5 bases from V and 8 bases from J; junction bases left unmatched: 4. The CDR3 is 12 residues long. The germline gives CDR1 SNHLY, CDR2 FYNNEI.

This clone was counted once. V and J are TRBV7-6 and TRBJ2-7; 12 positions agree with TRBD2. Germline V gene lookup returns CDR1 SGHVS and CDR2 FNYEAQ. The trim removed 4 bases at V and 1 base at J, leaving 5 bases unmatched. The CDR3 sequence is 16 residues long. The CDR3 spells CASSSATSGGSYEQYF. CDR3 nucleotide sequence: TGTGCCAGCAGCTCAGCCACTAGCGGGGGGTCCTACGAGCAGTACTTC.

For the CDR3, the DNA is TGTGCCAGCAGTAAACAGGGGGTGGATGAGCAGTTCTTC. This gives the protein CASSKQGVDEQFF. The chain carries TRBV27 and TRBJ2-1; 8 bases are a match to TRBD1. The CDR3 consists of 13 residues. V shed 5 bases and J 8 bases; nucleotides not matched to a gene: 5. Looked up from germline, CDR1 is MNHEY and CDR2 is SMNVEV (reference sequence).

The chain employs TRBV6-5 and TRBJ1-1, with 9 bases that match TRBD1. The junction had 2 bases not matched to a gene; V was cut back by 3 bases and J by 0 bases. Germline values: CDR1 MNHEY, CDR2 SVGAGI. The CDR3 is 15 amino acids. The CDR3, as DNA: TGTGCCAGCAGTTATACAGGGGGCATGAACACTGAAGCTTTCTTT. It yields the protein CASSYTGGMNTEAFF.

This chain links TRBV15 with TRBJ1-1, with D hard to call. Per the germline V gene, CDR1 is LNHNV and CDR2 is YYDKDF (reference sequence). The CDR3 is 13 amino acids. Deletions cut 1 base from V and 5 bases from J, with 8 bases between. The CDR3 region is CATSRAFSTEAFF. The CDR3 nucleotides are TGTGCCACCAGCAGAGCTTTCAGTACTGAAGCTTTCTTT.

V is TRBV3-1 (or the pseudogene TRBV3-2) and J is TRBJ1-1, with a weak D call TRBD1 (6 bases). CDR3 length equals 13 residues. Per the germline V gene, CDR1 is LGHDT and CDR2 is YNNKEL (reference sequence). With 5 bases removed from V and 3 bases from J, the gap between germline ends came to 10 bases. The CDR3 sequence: CASSGTLDTEAFF. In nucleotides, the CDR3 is TGTGCCAGCAGCGGGACATTGGACACTGAAGCTTTCTTT.

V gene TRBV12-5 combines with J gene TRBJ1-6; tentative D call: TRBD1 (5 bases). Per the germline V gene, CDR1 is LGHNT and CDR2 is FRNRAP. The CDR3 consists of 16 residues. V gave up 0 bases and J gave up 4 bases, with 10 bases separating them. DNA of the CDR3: TGTGCTAGTGGTTTGGTACAGGTTGAATATAATTCACCCCTCCACTTT. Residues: CASGLVQVEYNSPLHF.

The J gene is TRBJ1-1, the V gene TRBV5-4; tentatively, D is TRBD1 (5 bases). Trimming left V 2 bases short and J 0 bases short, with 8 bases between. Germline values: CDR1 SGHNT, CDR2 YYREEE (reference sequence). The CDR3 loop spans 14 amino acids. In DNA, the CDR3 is TGTGCCAGCAGCTTACAGGATCTGAACACTGAAGCTTTCTTT. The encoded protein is CASSLQDLNTEAFF.

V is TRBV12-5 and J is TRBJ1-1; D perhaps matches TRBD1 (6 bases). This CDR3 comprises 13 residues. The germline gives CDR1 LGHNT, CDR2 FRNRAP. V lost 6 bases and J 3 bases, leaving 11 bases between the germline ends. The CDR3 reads CASGKGGDTEAFF. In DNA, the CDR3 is TGTGCTAGTGGGAAGGGGGGGGACACTGAAGCTTTCTTT.

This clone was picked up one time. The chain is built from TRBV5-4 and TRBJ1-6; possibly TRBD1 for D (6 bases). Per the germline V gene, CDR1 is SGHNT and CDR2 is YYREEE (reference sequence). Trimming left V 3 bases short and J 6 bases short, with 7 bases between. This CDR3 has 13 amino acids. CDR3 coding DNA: TGTGCCAGCAGCTCGGACAGTAATTCACCCCTCCACTTT. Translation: CASSSDSNSPLHF.

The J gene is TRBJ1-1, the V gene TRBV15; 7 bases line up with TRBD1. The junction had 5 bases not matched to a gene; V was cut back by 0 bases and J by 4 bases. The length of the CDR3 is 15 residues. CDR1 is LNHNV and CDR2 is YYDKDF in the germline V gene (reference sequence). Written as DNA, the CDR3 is TGTGCCACCAGCAGAGAGGGCAGGGGGACCACTGAAGCTTTCTTT. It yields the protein CATSREGRGTTEAFF.

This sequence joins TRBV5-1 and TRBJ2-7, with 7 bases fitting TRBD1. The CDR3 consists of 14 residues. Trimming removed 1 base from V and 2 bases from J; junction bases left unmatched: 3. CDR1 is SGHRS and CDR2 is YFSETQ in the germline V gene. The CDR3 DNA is TGCGCCAGCAGCTTGTCAGGGGGTCCCTACGAGCAGTACTTC. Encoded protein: CASSLSGGPYEQYF.

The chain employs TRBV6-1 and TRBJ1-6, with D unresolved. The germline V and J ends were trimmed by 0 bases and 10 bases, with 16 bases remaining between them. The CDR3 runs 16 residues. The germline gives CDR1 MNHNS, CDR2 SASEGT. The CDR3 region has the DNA TGTGCCAGCAGTGAAGCGCGGGGTAGTATGAAATCACCCCTCCACTTT. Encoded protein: CASSEARGSMKSPLHF.

The CDR3, as DNA: TGTGCCAGCAGCCCTATCCTACCGGGACAGGGGAGTGCAGATACGCAGTATTTT. It specifies CASSPILPGQGSADTQYF. The V gene is TRBV9, the J gene TRBJ2-3; 10 bases are shared with TRBD1. CDR3 length: 18 amino acids. The germline CDR1 and CDR2 sequences are SGDLS and YYNGEE. V shed 4 bases, J shed 4 bases, and the junction held 15 bases outside the gene matches.

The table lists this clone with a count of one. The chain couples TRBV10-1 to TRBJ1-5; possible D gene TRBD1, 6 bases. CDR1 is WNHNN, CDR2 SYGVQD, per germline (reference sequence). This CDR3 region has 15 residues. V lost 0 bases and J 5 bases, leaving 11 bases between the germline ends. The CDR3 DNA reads TGCGCCAGCAGTGAGTCACAGGGCCCGGATCAGCCCCAGCATTTT. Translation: CASSESQGPDQPQHF.

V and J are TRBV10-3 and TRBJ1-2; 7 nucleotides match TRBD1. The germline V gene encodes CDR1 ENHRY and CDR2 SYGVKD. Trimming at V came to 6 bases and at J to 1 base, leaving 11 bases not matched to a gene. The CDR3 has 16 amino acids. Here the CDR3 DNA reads TGTGCCATCAGAAGACAGGGACAGAGTTTTAACTATGGCTACACCTTC. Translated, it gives CAIRRQGQSFNYGYTF.

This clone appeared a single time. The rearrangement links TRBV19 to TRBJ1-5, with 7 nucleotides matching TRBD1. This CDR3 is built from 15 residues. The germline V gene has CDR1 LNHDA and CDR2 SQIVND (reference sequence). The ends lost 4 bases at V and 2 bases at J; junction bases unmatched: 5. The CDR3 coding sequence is TGTGCCAGTAGTAGCCCCGGGACAGGCAATCAGCCCCAGCATTTT. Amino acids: CASSSPGTGNQPQHF.

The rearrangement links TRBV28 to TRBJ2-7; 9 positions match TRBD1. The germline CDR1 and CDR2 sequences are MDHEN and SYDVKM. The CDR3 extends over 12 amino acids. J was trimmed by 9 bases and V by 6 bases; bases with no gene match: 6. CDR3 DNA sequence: TGTGCCAGCAGGGGAACAGGGGGCGGGCAGTACTTC. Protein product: CASRGTGGGQYF.

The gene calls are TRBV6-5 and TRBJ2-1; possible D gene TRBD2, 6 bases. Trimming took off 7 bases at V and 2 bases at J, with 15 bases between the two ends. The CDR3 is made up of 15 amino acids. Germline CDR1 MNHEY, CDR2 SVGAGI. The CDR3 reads CASTPGGEPYNEQFF. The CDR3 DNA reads TGTGCCAGCACACCCGGCGGGGAACCCTACAATGAGCAGTTCTTC.

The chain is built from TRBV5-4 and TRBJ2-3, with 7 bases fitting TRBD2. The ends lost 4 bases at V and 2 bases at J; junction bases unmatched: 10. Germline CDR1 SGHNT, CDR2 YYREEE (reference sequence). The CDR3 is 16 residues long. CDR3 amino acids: CASSHKRGDNTDTQYF. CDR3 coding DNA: TGTGCCAGCAGCCATAAGCGGGGAGACAACACAGATACGCAGTATTTT.

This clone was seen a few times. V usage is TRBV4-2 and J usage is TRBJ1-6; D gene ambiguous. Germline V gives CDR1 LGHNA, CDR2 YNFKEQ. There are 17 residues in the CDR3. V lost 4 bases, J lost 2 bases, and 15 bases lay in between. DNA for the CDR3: TGTGCCAGCAGCCTCGAACCCACCGGTGCCTATAATTCACCCCTCCACTTT. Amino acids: CASSLEPTGAYNSPLHF.

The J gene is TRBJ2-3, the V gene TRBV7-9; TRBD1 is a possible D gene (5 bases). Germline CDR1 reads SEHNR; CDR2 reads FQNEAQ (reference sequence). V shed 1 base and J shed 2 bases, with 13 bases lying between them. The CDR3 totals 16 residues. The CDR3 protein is CASSLGQGPTTDTQYF. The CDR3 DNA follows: TGTGCCAGCAGCTTAGGGCAGGGCCCAACCACAGATACGCAGTATTTT.

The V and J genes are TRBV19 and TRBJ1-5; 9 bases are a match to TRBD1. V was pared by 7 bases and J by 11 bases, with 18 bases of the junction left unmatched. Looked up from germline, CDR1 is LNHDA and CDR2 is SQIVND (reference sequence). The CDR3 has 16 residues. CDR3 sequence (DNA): TGTGCCAGTACCTCGTCCCGGGACAGGGCCGGGGCCGCCCAGCATTTT. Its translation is CASTSSRDRAGAAQHF.